These 23 T cell receptor beta chains were sequenced from one sample in a study of cytotoxic CD8 clonotypes in ibrutinib-treated CLL (dated by TCRdb to the early 2020s). Library creation used the immunoSEQ multiplex PCR assay. TCRdb provides this immuneACCESS table in a form limited to in-frame rearrangements. Some clones are lacking; in checked studies, under half of them reflect an unresolved V gene, and why the rest are absent is not known. The sample table holds 55,000 to 80,000 clones, of which approximately 62% were seen once. The ten largest clones capture roughly 14% of the sample. Reading the label with the study, this specimen's time point is: approximately eleven months on ibrutinib. Specimen: PBMCs, collected after 12 months of ibrutinib treatment. All receptors derive from a human donor with chronic lymphocytic leukemia.

The chain employs TRBV29-1 and TRBJ2-3; 7 nucleotides align to TRBD1. Germline CDR1 and CDR2: SQVTM and ANQGSEA. V lost 5 bases and J lost 2; bases outside the gene matches: 13. This CDR3 has 16 amino acids. CDR3 sequence reads: CSVQGGRDSSTDTQYF. CDR3 sequence (DNA): TGCAGCGTTCAAGGGGGTCGGGACAGTTCCACAGATACGCAGTATTTT.

The chain links TRBV11-2 to TRBJ1-2; D is unresolved. Germline CDR1 SGHAT, CDR2 FQNNGV. Trimming removed 4 bases at V and 4 bases at J, with 7 bases between. The CDR3 length is 12 residues. Here the CDR3 reads CASSYDSYGYTF. The DNA for the CDR3 is TGTGCCAGCAGCTATGACTCCTATGGCTACACCTTC.

J is TRBJ2-1 and V is TRBV5-4; D not certain. Trimming took off 4 bases at V and 5 bases at J, with 13 bases between the two ends. This CDR3 has 14 residues. Per germline, CDR1 SGHNT and CDR2 YYREEE (reference sequence). The CDR3 sequence is CASSPPYGDNEQFF. The CDR3 DNA follows: TGTGCCAGCAGCCCCCCCTATGGGGACAATGAGCAGTTCTTC.

The chain couples TRBV6-5 to TRBJ1-2, with a possible D match to TRBD1 (6 bases). The CDR3 runs to 11 residues. Germline CDR1 reads MNHEY; CDR2 reads SVGAGI. Trimming removed 5 bases from V and 5 bases from J, with 6 bases in between. This CDR3 is CASSQGYGYTF. For the CDR3, the DNA is TGTGCCAGCAGTCAGGGGTATGGCTACACCTTC.

This chain connects TRBV6-6 to TRBJ2-7; 7 nucleotides align to TRBD1. This CDR3 comprises 13 residues. The germline V gene encodes CDR1 MNHNY and CDR2 SVGAGI (reference sequence). The V and J ends lost 8 bases and 2 bases, in that order; junction bases with no gene match: 6. The chain's CDR3 is CASPRDRPYEQYV. The CDR3 DNA reads TGTGCCAGCCCCCGGGACAGACCCTACGAGCAGTACGTC.

This clone was found many times. J is TRBJ1-4 and V is TRBV10-1, with unresolved D. The V gene lost 2 bases and the J gene lost 8 bases, with 9 bases spanning the gap. CDR1 is WNHNN and CDR2 is SYGVQD in the germline V gene (reference sequence). The CDR3 length is 13 residues. CDR3: CASSERAGEKLFF. The CDR3 nucleotides read TGCGCCAGCAGTGAGAGGGCAGGCGAAAAACTGTTTTTT.

This chain uses TRBV7-9 with TRBJ2-1, with D unclear. With 4 bases removed from V and 6 bases from J, the gap between germline ends came to 13 bases. CDR3 length equals 14 residues. Germline values: CDR1 SEHNR, CDR2 FQNEAQ (reference sequence). The CDR3 sequence: CASSYPQTLNEQFF. CDR3 in DNA: TGTGCCAGCAGCTACCCCCAGACTCTCAATGAGCAGTTCTTC.

The gene calls are TRBV29-1 and TRBJ2-3, with D unresolved. V lost 4 bases and J 6 bases, leaving 11 bases between the germline ends. Per the germline V gene, CDR1 is SQVTM and CDR2 is ANQGSEA. This CDR3 spans 12 amino acids. The CDR3 reads CSVGIDFDTQYF. In DNA form, the CDR3 reads TGCAGCGTTGGTATTGACTTCGATACGCAGTATTTT.

The chain employs TRBV20-1 and TRBJ2-1, with D tentatively TRBD2 (5 bases). The V and J ends lost 5 bases and 6 bases respectively, with 8 bases between them. The V gene's germline CDR1 is DFQATT and CDR2 SNEGSKA (reference sequence). The CDR3 extends over 11 amino acids. CDR3 DNA sequence: TGCAGTGCTTTTACTAGCAATGAGCAGTTCTTC. It yields the protein CSAFTSNEQFF.

The genes are TRBV5-1 and TRBJ1-2; 7 positions match TRBD1. CDR1 is SGHRS, CDR2 YFSETQ, per germline. The trim removed 0 bases at V and 7 bases at J, leaving 6 bases unmatched. The CDR3 consists of 14 residues. This CDR3 is CASSLGQGLSGYTF. CDR3 in DNA: TGCGCCAGCAGCTTGGGACAGGGACTGAGTGGCTACACCTTC.

As regards this clone: The germline gene is not matched at one end of the junction; a read error may be the cause. The chain is built from TRBV25-1 and TRBJ2-2, with D possibly TRBD2 on 6 matching bases. CDR1 MGHDK and CDR2 SYGVNS come from the germline V gene. The CDR3 is made up of 13 amino acids. CDR3: CASRTSRPGGLFF. For the CDR3, the DNA is TGTGCCAGCAGAACTAGTCGCCCCGGGGGGCTGTTTTTT.

This clone was seen a handful of times. This chain uses TRBV19 with TRBJ1-5; D unclear. The length of the CDR3 is 13 residues. Germline V gives CDR1 LNHDA, CDR2 SQIVND (reference sequence). Trimming shortened V by 8 bases and J by 5 bases, and 13 bases separated the two germline ends. This CDR3 reads CASAPESYQPQHF. The CDR3, as DNA: TGTGCCAGTGCACCCGAAAGTTATCAGCCCCAGCATTTT.

V gene TRBV4-2 combines with J gene TRBJ2-2; D remains ambiguous. V was cut by 4 bases and J by 2 bases, with 8 bases left in between. Per germline, CDR1 LGHNA and CDR2 YNFKEQ. This CDR3 contains 14 residues. CDR3 sequence (DNA): TGTGCCAGCAGCCTCGGTAGTAACACCGGGGAGCTGTTTTTT. Its translation is CASSLGSNTGELFF.

CDR3 in DNA: TGTGCCAGCGGCCCTCCCGTCCTGACTTTC. Translation gives CASGPPVLTF. The chain combines TRBV6-1 with TRBJ2-6; D unresolved. Trimming took 8 bases from V and 12 from J, leaving 8 bases between them. The germline V gene has CDR1 MNHNS and CDR2 SASEGT. The CDR3 is 10 residues long.

This clone was counted between two and nine times. CDR3 amino acids: CAISNPTSSYNSPLHF. CDR3 nucleotide sequence: TGTGCCATCAGTAATCCAACCAGCTCCTATAATTCACCCCTCCACTTT. The gene calls are TRBV10-3 and TRBJ1-6; unclear D gene. V gave up 5 bases and J gave up 0 bases, with 11 bases separating them. The length of the CDR3 is 16 residues. Germline lookup yields CDR1 ENHRY and CDR2 SYGVKD.

This clone came up once. The V gene is TRBV18, the J gene TRBJ1-2; tentatively, D is TRBD1 (6 bases). The ends were cut back, 6 bases at V and 3 bases at J, with 14 bases in the middle. The CDR3 is 14 amino acids. Germline CDR1 reads KGHSH; CDR2 reads LQKENI. CDR3 loop: CASSTGTSDYGYTF. CDR3 sequence (DNA): TGTGCCAGCTCTACAGGGACCTCCGACTATGGCTACACCTTC.

V and J are TRBV2 and TRBJ1-1; 12 nucleotides match TRBD1. The V gene end was trimmed by 6 bases and the J gene end by 7 bases; junction bases not matched to a gene: 9. The CDR3 covers 15 residues. Germline loops: CDR1 SNHLY, CDR2 FYNNEI. CDR3 in amino acids: CASRAGTGGHGEAFF. Here the CDR3 DNA reads TGTGCCAGCAGAGCCGGGACAGGGGGCCATGGTGAAGCTTTCTTT.

This clone was picked up one time. The genes are TRBV9 and TRBJ2-1, with no clear D. Per the germline V gene, CDR1 is SGDLS and CDR2 is YYNGEE. The CDR3 is 15 amino acids. Trimming removed 4 bases at V and 6 bases at J, with 17 bases between. In DNA form, the CDR3 reads TGTGCCAGCAGCTCACAGACCACCTTTGGCAATGAGCAGTTCTTC. It is translated as CASSSQTTFGNEQFF.

This sequence joins TRBV28 and TRBJ1-2; tentatively, D is TRBD1 (6 bases). With 6 bases removed from V and 9 bases from J, the gap between germline ends came to 17 bases. There are 13 residues in the CDR3. Per germline, CDR1 MDHEN and CDR2 SYDVKM. CDR3 protein: CASRSTGIESYTF. For the CDR3, the DNA is TGTGCCAGCAGGAGCACAGGGATTGAAAGCTACACCTTC.

J is TRBJ1-5 and V is TRBV28; tentatively, D is TRBD1 (5 bases). The CDR3 extends over 14 amino acids. The V and J ends lost 6 bases and 6 bases respectively, with 15 bases between them. Germline V gene sequence: CDR1 MDHEN, CDR2 SYDVKM. The CDR3 DNA follows: TGTGCCAGCAGCTCCCGCAGGGCGGTTCAGCCCCAGCATTTT. It specifies CASSSRRAVQPQHF.

The genes are TRBV4-1 and TRBJ2-1; 11 nucleotides align to TRBD2. The V gene's germline CDR1 is MGHRA and CDR2 YSYEKL. With V trimmed by 1 base and J by 6 bases, 8 bases remained unmatched. The CDR3 is 17 residues long. The CDR3 coding sequence is TGCGCCAGCAGCCAAGGCGGAAGACTAGCGGGGCCCAATGAGCAGTTCTTC. This encodes CASSQGGRLAGPNEQFF.

The V gene is TRBV5-1, the J gene TRBJ1-5; D is ambiguous. Trimming pared 5 bases from V and 2 bases from J, leaving 8 bases between. Germline assignment: CDR1 SGHRS and CDR2 YFSETQ. This CDR3 is 13 amino acids long. CDR3 bases: TGCGCCAGCAGACGGGAGGGCAATCAGCCCCAGCATTTT. Protein sequence: CASRREGNQPQHF.

This clone was counted a few times. This rearrangement joins TRBV6-1 to TRBJ1-1; weak D call: TRBD1 (5 bases). V was cut by 7 bases and J by 9 bases, with 24 bases left in between. CDR3 size: 15 residues. CDR1 MNHNS and CDR2 SASEGT come from the germline V gene. CDR3 nucleotides: TGTGCCAGCACCAACGGGGGACGGACGTTAGTTCAAGCTTTCTTT. This sequence encodes CASTNGGRTLVQAFF.